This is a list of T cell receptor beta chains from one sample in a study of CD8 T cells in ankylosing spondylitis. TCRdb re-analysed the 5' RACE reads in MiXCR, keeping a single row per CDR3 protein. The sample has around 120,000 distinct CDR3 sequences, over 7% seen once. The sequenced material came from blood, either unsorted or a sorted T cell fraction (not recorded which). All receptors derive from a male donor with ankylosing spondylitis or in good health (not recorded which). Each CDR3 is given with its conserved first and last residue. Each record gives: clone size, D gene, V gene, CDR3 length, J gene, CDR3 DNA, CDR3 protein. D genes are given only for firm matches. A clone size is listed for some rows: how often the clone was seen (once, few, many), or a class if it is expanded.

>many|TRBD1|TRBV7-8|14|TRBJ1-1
TGTGCCAGCAGCCGAAGGCCTGGGACAGTTGAAGCTTTCTTT
CASSRRPGTVEAFF
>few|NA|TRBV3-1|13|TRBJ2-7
TGTGCCAGCAGCCATTACGCTCGAGACGAGCAGTACTTC
CASSHYARDEQYF
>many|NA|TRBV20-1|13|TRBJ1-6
TGCAGTGCTACTACGAGGCCCAATTCACCCCTCCACTTT
CSATTRPNSPLHF
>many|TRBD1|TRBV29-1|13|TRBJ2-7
TGCAGCGTTGAAGCCTCAGGGGGCGGCGAGCAGTACTTC
CSVEASGGGEQYF
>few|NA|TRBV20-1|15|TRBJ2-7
TGCAGTGCTAGCCCCCCGACAGTCTTTGGGTACGAGCAGTACTTC
CSASPPTVFGYEQYF
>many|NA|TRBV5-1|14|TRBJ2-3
TGCGCCAGCAGCTGGGGACAAGGCACAGATACGCAGTATTTT
CASSWGQGTDTQYF
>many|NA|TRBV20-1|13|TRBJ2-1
TGCAGTGCTGAAGGGGACCACTACAATGAGCAGTTCTTC
CSAEGDHYNEQFF
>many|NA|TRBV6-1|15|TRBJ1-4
TGTGCCAGCAGTACCAAACCCGCAACTAATGAAAAACTGTTTTTT
CASSTKPATNEKLFF
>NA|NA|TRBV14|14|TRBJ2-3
TGTGCCAGCAGCCGCGAGAGGGTGACAGATACGCAGTATTTT
CASSRERVTDTQYF
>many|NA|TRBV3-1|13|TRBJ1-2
TGTGCCAGCAGCCAAGCCAGGAAATATGGCTACACCTTC
CASSQARKYGYTF
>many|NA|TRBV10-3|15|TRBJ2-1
TGTGCCATCAGCGACTGGGACTTCCGGGGCAATGAGCAGTTCTTC
CAISDWDFRGNEQFF
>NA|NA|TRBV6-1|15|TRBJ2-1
TGTACCAGCAGTGCTTCAGATTCCCAAGCCAATGAGCAGTTCTTC
CTSSASDSQANEQFF
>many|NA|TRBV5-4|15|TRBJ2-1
TGTGCCAGCAGCGACTCCGTTAGCTCCTACAATGAGCAGTTCTTC
CASSDSVSSYNEQFF
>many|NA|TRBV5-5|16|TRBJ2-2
TGTGCCAGCACGCCAGTTTTTCGGGGGCGGTCCGGGGAGCTGTTTTTT
CASTPVFRGRSGELFF
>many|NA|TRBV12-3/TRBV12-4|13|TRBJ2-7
TGTGCCAGCAGTTTAGCCCAGGACTACGAGCAGTACTTC
CASSLAQDYEQYF
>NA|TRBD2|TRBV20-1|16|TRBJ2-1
TGCAGTGCCCCCCGGACTAGCGGCGTATTTAACAATGAGCAGTTCTTC
CSAPRTSGVFNNEQFF
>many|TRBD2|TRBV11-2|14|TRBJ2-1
TGTGCCAGCAGCCCAGGGACTAGATACAATGAGCAGTTCTTC
CASSPGTRYNEQFF
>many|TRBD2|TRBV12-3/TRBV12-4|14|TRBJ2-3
TGTGCCAGCAGAGGGACTAGCGCCACAGATACGCAGTATTTT
CASRGTSATDTQYF
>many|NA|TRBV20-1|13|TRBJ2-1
TGCAGTGCTAGAGGTTACAGGGAGCATGAGCAGTTCTTC
CSARGYREHEQFF
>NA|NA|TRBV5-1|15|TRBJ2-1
TGCGCCAGCAGCTTGGCTAGCAGGAGTTACAATGAGCAGTTCTTC
CASSLASRSYNEQFF
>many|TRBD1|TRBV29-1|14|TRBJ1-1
TGCAGCGTTGATGGGACAGGGGTCGGCACTGAAGCTTTCTTT
CSVDGTGVGTEAFF
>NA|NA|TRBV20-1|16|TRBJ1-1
TGCAGTGCTAGTCCAGGTGGGGTAAGCCGAGGGACTGAAGCTTTCTTT
CSASPGGVSRGTEAFF
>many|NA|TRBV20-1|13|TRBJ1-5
TGCAGTGTAGGGCGGTACGGCAATCAGCCCCAGCATTTT
CSVGRYGNQPQHF
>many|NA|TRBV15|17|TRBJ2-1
TGTGCCACCAGCAGAGCCAGAGGGGATCTTTTCCCCAATGAGCAGTTCTTC
CATSRARGDLFPNEQFF
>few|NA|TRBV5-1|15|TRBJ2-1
TGCGCCAGCAGCTCCGGGTCCCCCTCCTACAATGAGCAGTTCTTC
CASSSGSPSYNEQFF
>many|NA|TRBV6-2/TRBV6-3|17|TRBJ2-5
TGTGCCAGCAGTAATCCTTTCCGGACGGGAGAGCAAGAGACCCAGTACTTC
CASSNPFRTGEQETQYF
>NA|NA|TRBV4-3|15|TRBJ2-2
TGCGCCAGCAGCCACTCCGGACAGAACACCGGGGAGCTGTTTTTT
CASSHSGQNTGELFF
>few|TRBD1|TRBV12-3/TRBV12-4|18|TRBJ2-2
TGTGCCAGCACCCCCGGGACAGCCAATAAACAAGACACCGGGGAGCTGTTTTTT
CASTPGTANKQDTGELFF
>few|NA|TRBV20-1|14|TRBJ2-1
TGCAGTGCTAGAGACCTAGGTAAGGTCGATGAGCAGTTCTTC
CSARDLGKVDEQFF
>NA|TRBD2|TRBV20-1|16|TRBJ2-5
TGCAGTGCTGAGGCCTCCCGGTACACGGGGGGAGAGACCCAGTACTTC
CSAEASRYTGGETQYF
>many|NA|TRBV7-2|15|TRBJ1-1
TGTGCCAGCAGCTTAGCGGGGGTAATGGACACTGAAGCTTTCTTT
CASSLAGVMDTEAFF
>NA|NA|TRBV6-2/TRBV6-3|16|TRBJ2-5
TGTGCCAGCACACAGCCCCTTGGACACGGGATAGAGACCCAGTACTTC
CASTQPLGHGIETQYF
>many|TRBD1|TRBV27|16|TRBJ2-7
TGTGCCAGCAGTTCCTCACGCGACAGGGGTACTTACGAGCAGTACTTC
CASSSSRDRGTYEQYF
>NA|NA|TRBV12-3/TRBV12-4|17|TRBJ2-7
TGTGCCAGCAGTTTAGGCCGGGGGCAGGGGGGTGTCTACGAGCAGTACTTC
CASSLGRGQGGVYEQYF
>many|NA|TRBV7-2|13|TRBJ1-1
TGTGCCAGCAGCTTAGACTCGAGGACTGAAGCTTTCTTT
CASSLDSRTEAFF
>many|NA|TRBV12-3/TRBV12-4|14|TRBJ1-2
TGTGCCAGCAGTTGGGACACGGCCATCAATGGCTACACCTTC
CASSWDTAINGYTF
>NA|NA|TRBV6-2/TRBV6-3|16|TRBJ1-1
TGTGCCAGCAGTTACCCCCTGGGGGGTAAGAACACTGAAGCTTTCTTT
CASSYPLGGKNTEAFF
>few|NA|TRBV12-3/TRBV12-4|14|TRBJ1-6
TGTGCCAGCAGTTTTTCCCTTGATGGCTCACCCCTCCACTTT
CASSFSLDGSPLHF
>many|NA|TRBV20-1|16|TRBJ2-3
TGCAGTGCCCCTACGAGCGGGCGGATTACGACAGATACGCAGTATTTT
CSAPTSGRITTDTQYF
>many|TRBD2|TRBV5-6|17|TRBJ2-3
TGTGCCAGCAGCATGCCCGGACTAGCGGGAGTAGGAGATACGCAGTATTTT
CASSMPGLAGVGDTQYF
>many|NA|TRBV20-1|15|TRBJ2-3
TGCAGTGCTAGAGACCCGACTCCGAGCACAGATACGCAGTATTTT
CSARDPTPSTDTQYF
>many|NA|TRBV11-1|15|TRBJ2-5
TGTGCCAGCAGCTTATGGACAGAAACCCAAGAGACCCAGTACTTC
CASSLWTETQETQYF
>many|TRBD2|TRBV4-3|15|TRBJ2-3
TGCGCCAGCAGCCGGACTAGCTATGGCACAGATACGCAGTATTTT
CASSRTSYGTDTQYF
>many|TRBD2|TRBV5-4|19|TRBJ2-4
TGTGCCAGCAGCTCCCGGACTAGCGGGAGTCTTTTGGACAAAAACATTCAGTACTTC
CASSSRTSGSLLDKNIQYF
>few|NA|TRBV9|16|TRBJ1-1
TGTGCCAGCAGCGTAGTAGGTGGTAAACCAAACACTGAAGCTTTCTTT
CASSVVGGKPNTEAFF
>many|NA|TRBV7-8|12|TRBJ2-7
TGTGCCAGCAGCGGACTGACCTACGAGCAGTACTTC
CASSGLTYEQYF
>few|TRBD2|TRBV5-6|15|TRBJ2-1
TGTGCCAGCAGCCTGACTAGCGGGCTTTACAATGAGCAGTTCTTC
CASSLTSGLYNEQFF